This entry concerns a single T cell receptor (beta chain). Antigen: not known. The sample belongs to a study of identical twins. Study findings and constraints: The same donors were not followed; conclusions instead depended on cross-sectional statistical analysis. Fewer insertions marked abundant cord blood beta clonotypes; young adult naive trended weakly, memory not at all. Excess twin sharing in beta out-of-frame sequences was weaker.

TCRdb re-derived calls from the 5' RACE reads in MiXCR, one entry per CDR3 protein. The sample yields about 530,000 distinct CDR3 sequences, 20% to 25% seen once. Trimming stripped 6 bases from V and 4 bases from J, with 16 bases between. This CDR3 is built from 15 residues. Germline loops: CDR1 MNHNY, CDR2 SVGAGI (reference sequence). These same records also appear under a second study, on yellow fever vaccine responses in identical twins.

J is TRBJ1-3 and V is TRBV6-6; D is possibly TRBD1 (6 bases). Material: CD4+ T cells sorted from blood. The source is a woman younger than 30 in good health. The chain's CDR3 is CASSPGTILGNTIYF. CDR3 in DNA: TGTGCCAGCAGCCCCGGGACAATTTTGGGAAACACCATATATTTT.